The clone carrying this T cell receptor beta chain occurred many times. Researchers took RNA transcripts and amplified the TCR beta CDR3 regions from them. During a first-round RT-PCR of the TCR CDR3, the HTBI primer set was used. From the multiplex PCR reads, TCRdb called clonotypes with MiXCR, one entry per CDR3 protein. The sample lists roughly 630,000 distinct CDR3 sequences; approximately 14% were seen once. This sample was included in a study of T cells in Graves' hyperthyroidism and ophthalmopathy. A roughly 10 ml volume of fresh peripheral blood provided the PBMCs. V lost 7 bases to trimming and J lost 2 bases, with 30 bases between them. Per the germline V gene, CDR1 is MNHNS and CDR2 is SASEGT. The CDR3 totals 19 residues.

The sample consisted of blood. This chain connects TRBV6-1 to TRBJ2-7; a weak D match, TRBD2 (5 bases). This receptor was obtained from a woman aged 25 to 39 with Graves' hyperthyroidism. Written as DNA, the CDR3 is TGTGCCAGCAATCCGCAACTAGAAGTGGTATGGTACGACACCTACGAGCAGTACTTC. Protein product: CASNPQLEVVWYDTYEQYF.